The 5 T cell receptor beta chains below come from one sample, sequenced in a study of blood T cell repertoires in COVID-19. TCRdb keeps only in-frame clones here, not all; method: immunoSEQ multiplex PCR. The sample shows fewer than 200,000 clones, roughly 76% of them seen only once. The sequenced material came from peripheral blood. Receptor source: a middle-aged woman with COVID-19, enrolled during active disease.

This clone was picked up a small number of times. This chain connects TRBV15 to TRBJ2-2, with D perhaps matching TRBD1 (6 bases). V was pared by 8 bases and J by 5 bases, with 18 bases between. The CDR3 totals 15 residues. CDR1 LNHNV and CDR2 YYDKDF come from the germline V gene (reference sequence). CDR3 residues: CATYDRLGVTGELFF. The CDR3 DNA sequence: TGTGCCACCTATGACAGGCTTGGGGTAACCGGGGAGCTGTTTTTT.

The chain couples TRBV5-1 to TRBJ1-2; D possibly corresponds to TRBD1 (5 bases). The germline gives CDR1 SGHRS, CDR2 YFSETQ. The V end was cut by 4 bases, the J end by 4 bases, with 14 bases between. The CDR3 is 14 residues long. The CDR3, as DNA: TGCGCCAGCAGCCCCGGAACCGGGGGCTATGGCTACACCTTC. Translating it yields CASSPGTGGYGYTF.

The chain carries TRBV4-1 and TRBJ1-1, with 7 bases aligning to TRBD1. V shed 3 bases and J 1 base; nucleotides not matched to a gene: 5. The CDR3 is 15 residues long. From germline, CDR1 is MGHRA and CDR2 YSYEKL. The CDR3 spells CASSHNRGRNTEAFF. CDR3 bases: TGCGCCAGCAGCCATAACAGGGGAAGGAACACTGAAGCTTTCTTT.

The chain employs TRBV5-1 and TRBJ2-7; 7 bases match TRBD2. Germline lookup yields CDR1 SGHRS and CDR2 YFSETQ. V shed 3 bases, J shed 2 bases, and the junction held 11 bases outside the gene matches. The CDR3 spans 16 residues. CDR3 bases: TGCGCCAGCAGCTGGGCCGGGGCGGGAGTTCCCTACGAGCAGTACTTC. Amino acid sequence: CASSWAGAGVPYEQYF.

The CDR3 DNA reads as TGTGCCAGCAGCTTGCAGGGATCACCCCTCCACTTT. This encodes CASSLQGSPLHF. The V and J genes are TRBV5-5 and TRBJ1-6, with D maybe TRBD1 (5 bases). CDR3 length: 12 residues. V lost 1 base to trimming and J lost 10 bases, with 6 bases between them. Germline V CDR1 and CDR2: SGHKS, YYEKEE (reference sequence).